This T cell receptor beta chain is from a study of cytotoxic CD8 clonotypes in ibrutinib-treated CLL. Study-level background: A mean of approximately 260,000 productive templates and tens of thousands of productive rearrangements was obtained per sample. Regarding the study as a whole: Samples were collected at differing times from sustained-remission and progressing patients.

Assay: immunoSEQ multiplex PCR; the TCRdb copy retains only in-frame clones and omits some. The sample holds over 100,000 clones, more than 55% seen once. The ends were cut back, 3 bases at V and 0 bases at J, with 11 bases in the middle. Germline CDR1 reads MGHRA; CDR2 reads YSYEKL. This CDR3 comprises 15 residues. With regard to this clone: The target antigen is unknown.

The receptor was derived from a human donor with chronic lymphocytic leukemia. The chain couples TRBV4-1 to TRBJ1-1, with D maybe TRBD1 (5 bases). Here the sequenced sample was PBMCs, taken after 24 months of ibrutinib treatment. The CDR3 nucleotides are TGCGCCAGCAGCCACCAGGGACCGGTGAACACTGAAGCTTTCTTT. Protein: CASSHQGPVNTEAFF.